The present T cell receptor beta chain was sequenced within a study of immune evolution from preneoplasia to lung adenocarcinoma. Study outcomes and limitations: Later-stage lesions seemingly showed higher T cell density and diversity than normal lung. Top clone share appeared to fall from AAH through AIS, MIA, adenocarcinoma.

V was clipped by 2 bases and J by 7 bases, with 21 bases between them. Looked up from germline, CDR1 is MNHEY and CDR2 is SVGAGI. The CDR3 contains 16 residues. A word on this clone: Its cognate antigen is unknown.

Clones were read by immunoSEQ multiplex PCR, and TCRdb kept only the in-frame ones, dropping some. The data hold more than 4,000 clones, with roughly 85% observed a single time. Resections took place in Japan or China from 2014 to 2017. H&E slides confirmed each diagnosis, reviewed by two pathologists independently. Sequenced material: FFPE atypical adenomatous hyperplasia tissue from the lung. Noted subset: atypical adenomatous hyperplasia (AAH), lung preneoplasia. This sequence originates from a person between 65 and 80 years old with lung adenocarcinoma. The rearrangement uses TRBV6-5 and TRBJ2-7; possibly TRBD1 for D (6 bases). CDR3 region: CASSYLIPTGPGEQYF. The CDR3 nucleotides read TGTGCCAGCAGTTACCTTATTCCGACAGGTCCGGGGGAGCAGTACTTC.